This T cell receptor (beta chain) was retrieved from a study of human T cells and chemical hapten exposure. Time point specified: pre-sensitization, week 0. The treatment here: therapeutic diphenylcyclopropenone sensitization with weekly scalp DPC. As the library was built, unique molecular identifiers were attached to individual cDNA molecules. TCRdb reanalysed the RACE reads using MiXCR and keeps one entry per CDR3 protein. The sample shows more than 85,000 distinct CDR3 sequences, over 6.5% of them seen only once. V was cut by 2 bases and J by 6 bases, with 15 bases left in between. CDR1 is LGHNA and CDR2 is YNFKEQ in the germline V gene. The CDR3 loop spans 15 amino acids. In its sample, this clonotype was seen many times.

Sequences were derived from whole blood, sampled in connection with sensitization to the hapten diphenylcyclopropenone (DPC). V and J are TRBV4-2 and TRBJ2-3; D is unresolved. The clonotype was recovered from a man aged 35 to 55 with alopecia areata. Some clones in this sample may be carry-over from other donors' samples. CDR3 sequence (DNA): TGTGCCAGCAGCCAAAAGATCCCCAGTGGGGATACGCAGTATTTT. This translates into CASSQKIPSGDTQYF.